These 28 T cell receptor beta chains were all obtained from the same sample, sequenced in a study of monozygotic twins with inflammatory bowel disease (dated by TCRdb to between 2018 and 2021). Library creation used 5' RACE. The sequencer listed for this sample is Illumina HiSeq 2500. TCRdb reprocessed the public reads and reports one entry per CDR3 protein sequence, without DNA. The sample's table covers 310,000 or so distinct CDR3 sequences. Jointly, the top ten make up 2% of the sample. Sequenced material: blood. All receptors come from a human donor with ulcerative colitis or Crohn's disease, or a healthy co-twin of an affected twin (not recorded which).

The V and J genes are TRBV29-1 and TRBJ2-5; TCRdb names TRBD1, which stays unverified in the absence of DNA. The germline CDR1 and CDR2 sequences are SQVTM and ANQGSEA. The CDR3 runs 13 residues. The CDR3 loop reads CSVEMSSSGTQYF.

V gene TRBV3-1 combines with J gene TRBJ2-5; TCRdb returns TRBD2, unconfirmable since there is no DNA. Germline lookup yields CDR1 LGHDT and CDR2 YNNKEL (reference sequence). The CDR3 sequence is 18 residues long. The CDR3 reads CASSQESAPAAYQETQYF.

The J gene is TRBJ2-1, the V gene TRBV12-3 or TRBV12-4. The length of the CDR3 is 14 residues. The CDR3 is CASSLAGAYNEQFF.

The chain uses TRBV10-3 and TRBJ1-6; TCRdb selects TRBD1, and the lack of DNA leaves this call unchecked. The germline V gene encodes CDR1 ENHRY and CDR2 SYGVKD. There are 13 residues in the CDR3. The CDR3 is CAISAQQDSPLHF.

J is TRBJ2-1 and V is TRBV28; TCRdb reports TRBD2, a call that lacks DNA to check it against. This CDR3 spans 15 amino acids. Germline lookup yields CDR1 MDHEN and CDR2 SYDVKM. CDR3 region: CASSPIGTSKNEQFF.

The chain combines TRBV27 with TRBJ1-1. The CDR3 length is 13 residues. CDR1 MNHEY and CDR2 SMNVEV come from the germline V gene (reference sequence). CDR3 sequence reads: CASSQLSSTEAFF.

The chain recombines TRBV10-3 with TRBJ2-6; TCRdb returns TRBD2, unconfirmable since there is no DNA. CDR1 is ENHRY and CDR2 is SYGVKD in the germline V gene. The CDR3 covers 17 residues. The CDR3 sequence: CAISELGPPSGANVLTF.

The chain couples TRBV28 to TRBJ2-7; TCRdb's D call of TRBD1 is untestable without DNA. This CDR3 spans 12 amino acids. The germline CDR1 and CDR2 sequences are MDHEN and SYDVKM. CDR3 sequence reads: CASWGGGSEQYF.

This chain joins TRBV27 and TRBJ1-4; TCRdb's assignment of TRBD1 cannot be checked, as there is no DNA. There are 14 residues in the CDR3. Germline V lookup: CDR1 MNHEY, CDR2 SMNVEV (reference sequence). CDR3 protein: CASSFGGQLEKLFF.

The rearrangement joins TRBV2 to TRBJ1-4. The germline CDR1 and CDR2 sequences are SNHLY and FYNNEI. This CDR3 is built from 11 residues. CDR3 amino acids: CASSDNEKLFF.

The gene calls are TRBV5-1 and TRBJ2-1; lacking DNA, the TRBD2 call made by TCRdb goes unchecked. The germline CDR1 and CDR2 sequences are SGHRS and YFSETQ. CDR3 length: 16 residues. CDR3 sequence: CASSSWTSGGPNEQFF.

The genes are TRBV20-1 and TRBJ2-1; TCRdb's D call of TRBD1 is untestable without DNA. The CDR3 loop spans 13 amino acids. Germline-derived CDR1 and CDR2 are DFQATT and SNEGSKA (reference sequence). The CDR3 loop reads CSARGGTYNEQFF.

The chain employs TRBV20-1 and TRBJ1-5; TCRdb names TRBD1, which stays unverified in the absence of DNA. From germline, CDR1 is DFQATT and CDR2 SNEGSKA (reference sequence). The CDR3 has 12 residues. The CDR3 reads CSGTGVGQPQHF.

The rearrangement joins TRBV7-2 to TRBJ1-3; the TCRdb D gene call, TRBD1, has no DNA to confirm it. Germline CDR1 and CDR2: SGHTA and FQGNSA. The CDR3 totals 16 residues. This chain's CDR3 is CASSARDRSFGNTIYF.

The chain joins TRBV5-1 to TRBJ2-7. Looked up from germline, CDR1 is SGHRS and CDR2 is YFSETQ. The CDR3 runs 14 residues. The CDR3 protein is CASSLAGRSHEQYF.

This chain links TRBV20-1 with TRBJ2-7; as DNA is missing, the TRBD2 call by TCRdb cannot be tested. This CDR3 has 15 residues. CDR1 is DFQATT, CDR2 SNEGSKA, per germline (reference sequence). CDR3 in amino acids: CSARDPAGGPEEQYF.

The chain links TRBV6-5 to TRBJ1-1; no DNA is available, so the TRBD1 call from TCRdb remains unchecked. CDR3 length equals 16 residues. In germline, CDR1 is MNHEY, CDR2 SVGAGI. The CDR3 spells CASSYSRTGGATEAFF.

The chain combines TRBV18 with TRBJ2-6; as DNA is missing, the TRBD1 call by TCRdb cannot be tested. Germline-derived CDR1 and CDR2 are KGHSH and LQKENI. The CDR3 is 15 amino acids. CDR3 residues: CASSPGQPGANVLTF.

The CDR3 sequence: CASSGRDRYTGELFF. The chain employs TRBV27 and TRBJ2-2; TCRdb reports TRBD1, a call that lacks DNA to check it against. The CDR3 length is 15 residues. CDR1 and CDR2 from the germline V gene are MNHEY and SMNVEV (reference sequence).

The V gene is TRBV7-2, the J gene TRBJ2-7; TCRdb returns TRBD2, unconfirmable since there is no DNA. Germline V CDR1 and CDR2: SGHTA, FQGNSA. The CDR3 consists of 15 residues. CDR3 sequence: CASSIRLAGTYEQYF.

The chain joins TRBV20-1 to TRBJ1-6; lacking DNA, the TRBD1 call made by TCRdb goes unchecked. Germline V gives CDR1 DFQATT, CDR2 SNEGSKA (reference sequence). The CDR3 extends over 17 amino acids. CDR3: CSARVTHITRGNSPLHF.

This chain links TRBV29-1 with TRBJ2-3; TCRdb designates TRBD1, a call that cannot be tested without DNA. Germline V gene data show CDR1 as SQVTM and CDR2 as ANQGSEA. The CDR3 length is 14 residues. CDR3 sequence reads: CSAAATGTTDTQYF.

The chain recombines TRBV5-1 with TRBJ2-1. CDR1 is SGHRS, CDR2 YFSETQ, per germline. This CDR3 comprises 13 residues. CDR3 sequence reads: CASSLGVENEQFF. Drawing the rest from reference TRBV5-1 and TRBJ2-1, the complete variable domain is KAGVTQTPRYLIKTRGQQVTLSCSPISGHRSVSWYQQTPGQGLQFLFEYFSETQRNKGNFPGRFSGRQFSNSRSEMNVSTLELGDSALYLCASSLGVENEQFFGPGTRLTVL.

The chain recombines TRBV18 with TRBJ1-2; TCRdb's D call of TRBD1 is untestable without DNA. The length of the CDR3 is 15 residues. The germline CDR1 and CDR2 sequences are KGHSH and LQKENI. The chain's CDR3 is CASSLTGADPYGYTF. The whole variable domain, remainder taken from reference TRBV18 and TRBJ1-2, is NAGVMQNPRHLVRRRGQEARLRCSPMKGHSHVYWYRQLPEEGLKFMVYLQKENIIDESGMPKERFSAEFPKEGPSILRIQQVVRGDSAAYFCASSLTGADPYGYTFGSGTRLTVV.

This chain uses TRBV14 with TRBJ2-7. The CDR3 has 14 amino acids. Per germline, CDR1 SGHDN and CDR2 FVKESK. CDR3 sequence reads: CASSQGPTPYEQYF.

This chain joins TRBV5-7 and TRBJ2-2. TRBV5-7 is assigned to the ORF class and has an uncertain function. The CDR3 is made up of 15 amino acids. The CDR3 sequence is CASSLALPNTGELFF.

V and J are TRBV20-1 and TRBJ1-1; without DNA, the TCRdb call of TRBD1 cannot be checked. Germline loops: CDR1 DFQATT, CDR2 SNEGSKA (reference sequence). This CDR3 region has 13 residues. CDR3: CSAAGQGGTEAFF.

This chain links TRBV7-9 with TRBJ2-3. The CDR3 runs to 12 residues. Germline CDR1 SEHNR, CDR2 FQNEAQ (reference sequence). CDR3 sequence: CASSSMTETQYF. The whole variable domain, remainder taken from reference TRBV7-9 and TRBJ2-3, is DTGVSQNPRHKITKRGQNVTFRCDPISEHNRLYWYRQTLGQGPEFLTYFQNEAQLEKSRLLSDRFSAERPKGSFSTLEIQRTEQGDSAMYLCASSSMTETQYFGPGTRLTVL.